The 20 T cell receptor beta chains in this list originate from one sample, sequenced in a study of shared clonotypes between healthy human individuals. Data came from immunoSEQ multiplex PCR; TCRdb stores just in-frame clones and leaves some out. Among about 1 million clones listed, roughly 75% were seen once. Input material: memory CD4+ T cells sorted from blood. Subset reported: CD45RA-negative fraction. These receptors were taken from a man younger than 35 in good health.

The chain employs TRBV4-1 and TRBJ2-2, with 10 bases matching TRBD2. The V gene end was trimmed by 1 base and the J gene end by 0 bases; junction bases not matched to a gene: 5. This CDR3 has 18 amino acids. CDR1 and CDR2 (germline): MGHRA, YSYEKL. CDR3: CASSQGLAGAANTGELFF. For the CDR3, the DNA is TGCGCCAGCAGCCAAGGGCTAGCGGGAGCCGCGAACACCGGGGAGCTGTTTTTT.

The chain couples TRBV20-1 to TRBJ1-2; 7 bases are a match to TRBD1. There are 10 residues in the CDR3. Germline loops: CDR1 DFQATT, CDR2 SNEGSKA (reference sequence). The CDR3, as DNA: TGCGGGGGACAGAACTATGGCTACACCTTC. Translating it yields CGGQNYGYTF.

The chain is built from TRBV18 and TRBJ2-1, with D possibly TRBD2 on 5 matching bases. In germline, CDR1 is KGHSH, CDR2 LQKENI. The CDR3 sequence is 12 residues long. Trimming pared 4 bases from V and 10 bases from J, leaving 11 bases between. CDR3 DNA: TGTGCCAGCTCACGAGCAACGGGGGAGCAGTTCTTC. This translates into CASSRATGEQFF.

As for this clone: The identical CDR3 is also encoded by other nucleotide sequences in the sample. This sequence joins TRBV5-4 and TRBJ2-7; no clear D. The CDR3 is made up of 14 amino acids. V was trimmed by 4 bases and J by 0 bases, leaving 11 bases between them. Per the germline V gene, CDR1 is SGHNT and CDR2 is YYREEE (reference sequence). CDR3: CASSPDRYSYEQYF. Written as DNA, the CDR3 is TGTGCCAGCAGCCCCGACCGATACTCCTACGAGCAGTACTTC. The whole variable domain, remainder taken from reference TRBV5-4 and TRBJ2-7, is ETGVTQSPTHLIKTRGQQVTLRCSSQSGHNTVSWYQQALGQGPQFIFQYYREEENGRGNFPPRFSGLQFPNYSSELNVNALELDDSALYLCASSPDRYSYEQYFGPGTRLTVT.

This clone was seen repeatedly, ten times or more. CDR3 protein: CASSIRSGRGVDTQYF. In nucleotides, the CDR3 is TGTGCCAGTAGTATCCGTAGCGGGAGGGGGGTAGATACGCAGTATTTT. The gene calls are TRBV19 and TRBJ2-3, with 11 bases fitting TRBD2. From germline, CDR1 is LNHDA and CDR2 SQIVND (reference sequence). V trimming: 3 bases; J trimming: 5 bases; junction bases outside the gene matches: 7. This CDR3 is 16 amino acids long.

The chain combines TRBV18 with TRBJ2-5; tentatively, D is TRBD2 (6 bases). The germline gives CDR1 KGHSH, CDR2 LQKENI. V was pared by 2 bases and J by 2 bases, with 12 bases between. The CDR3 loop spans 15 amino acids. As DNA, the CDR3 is TGTGCCAGCTCACCAGGCCTAGCGCAGCAAGAGACCCAGTACTTC. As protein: CASSPGLAQQETQYF.

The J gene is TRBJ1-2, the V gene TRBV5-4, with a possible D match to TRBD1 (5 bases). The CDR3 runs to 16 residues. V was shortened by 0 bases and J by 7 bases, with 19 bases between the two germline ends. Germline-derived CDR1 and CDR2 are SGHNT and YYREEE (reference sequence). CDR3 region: CASSLGFQGNLGGYTF. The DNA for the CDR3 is TGTGCCAGCAGCTTGGGATTCCAGGGAAATCTGGGTGGCTACACCTTC.

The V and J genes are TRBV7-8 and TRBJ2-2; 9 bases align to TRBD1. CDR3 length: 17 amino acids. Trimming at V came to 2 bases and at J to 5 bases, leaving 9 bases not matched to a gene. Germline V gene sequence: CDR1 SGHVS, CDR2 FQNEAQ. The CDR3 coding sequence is TGTGCCAGCAGCTTAAGGGTTACAGGGGGCGCGACCGGGGAGCTGTTTTTT. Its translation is CASSLRVTGGATGELFF.

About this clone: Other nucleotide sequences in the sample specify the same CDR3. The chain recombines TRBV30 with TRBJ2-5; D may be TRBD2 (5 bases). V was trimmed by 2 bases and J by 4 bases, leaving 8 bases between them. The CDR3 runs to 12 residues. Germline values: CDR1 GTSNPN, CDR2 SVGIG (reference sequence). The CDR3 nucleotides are TGTGCCTGGAGTCCGGGAACAGAGACCCAGTACTTC. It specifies CAWSPGTETQYF.

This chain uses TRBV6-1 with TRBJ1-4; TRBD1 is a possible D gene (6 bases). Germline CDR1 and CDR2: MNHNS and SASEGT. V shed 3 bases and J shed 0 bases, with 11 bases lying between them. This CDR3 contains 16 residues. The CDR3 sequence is CASSDGQLTTNEKLFF. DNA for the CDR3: TGTGCCAGCAGTGACGGACAGCTAACAACTAATGAAAAACTGTTTTTT.

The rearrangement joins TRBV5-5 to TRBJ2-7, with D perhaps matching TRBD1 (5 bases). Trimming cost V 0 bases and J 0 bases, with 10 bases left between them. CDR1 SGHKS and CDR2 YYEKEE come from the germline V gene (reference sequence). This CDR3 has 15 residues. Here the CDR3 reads CASSLAGSISYEQYF. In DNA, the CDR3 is TGTGCCAGCAGCTTGGCAGGGTCTATCTCCTACGAGCAGTACTTC.

The CDR3 sequence: CASSSPRGRESTEAFF. In nucleotides, the CDR3 is TGTGCCAGCAGCAGCCCCCGGGGCAGGGAAAGCACTGAAGCTTTCTTT. The J gene is TRBJ1-1, the V gene TRBV7-9, with D possibly matching TRBD1 (5 bases). This CDR3 is built from 16 residues. Germline CDR1 and CDR2: SEHNR and FQNEAQ (reference sequence). V dropped 5 bases and J dropped 4 bases, with 20 bases sitting between them.

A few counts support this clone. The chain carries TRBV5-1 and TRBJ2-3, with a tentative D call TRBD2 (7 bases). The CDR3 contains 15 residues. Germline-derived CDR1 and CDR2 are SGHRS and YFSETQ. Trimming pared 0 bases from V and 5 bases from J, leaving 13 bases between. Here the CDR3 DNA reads TGCGCCAGCAGCTTGGACGGGGGGCAGGTAGATACGCAGTATTTT. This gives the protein CASSLDGGQVDTQYF.

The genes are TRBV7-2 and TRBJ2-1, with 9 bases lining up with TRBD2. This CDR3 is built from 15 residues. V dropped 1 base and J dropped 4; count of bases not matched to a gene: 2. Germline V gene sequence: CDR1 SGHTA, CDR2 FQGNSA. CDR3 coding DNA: TGTGCCAGCAGCTTAGGGGCGGGAGGGTACAATGAGCAGTTCTTC. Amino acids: CASSLGAGGYNEQFF.

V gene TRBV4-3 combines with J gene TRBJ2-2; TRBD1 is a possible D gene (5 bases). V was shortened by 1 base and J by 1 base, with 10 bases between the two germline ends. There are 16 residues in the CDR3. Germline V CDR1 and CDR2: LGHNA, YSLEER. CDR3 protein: CASSQAAGWNTGELFF. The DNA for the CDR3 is TGCGCCAGCAGCCAAGCCGCAGGGTGGAACACCGGGGAGCTGTTTTTT.

CDR3 residues: CASSLGSFRVNTGELFF. CDR3 nucleotides: TGTGCCAGCAGCTTAGGTTCCTTCAGGGTGAACACCGGGGAGCTGTTTTTT. The chain carries TRBV7-9 and TRBJ2-2, with D possibly matching TRBD1 (5 bases). Germline CDR1 is SEHNR and CDR2 is FQNEAQ (reference sequence). The CDR3 loop spans 17 amino acids. V gave up 1 base and J gave up 1 base, with 13 bases separating them.

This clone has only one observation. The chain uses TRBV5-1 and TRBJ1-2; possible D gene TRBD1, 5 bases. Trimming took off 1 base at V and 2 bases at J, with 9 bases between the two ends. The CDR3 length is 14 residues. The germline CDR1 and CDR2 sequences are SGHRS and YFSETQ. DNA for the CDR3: TGCGCCAGCAGCTTGAAACCAGGGAACTATGGCTACACCTTC. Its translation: CASSLKPGNYGYTF.

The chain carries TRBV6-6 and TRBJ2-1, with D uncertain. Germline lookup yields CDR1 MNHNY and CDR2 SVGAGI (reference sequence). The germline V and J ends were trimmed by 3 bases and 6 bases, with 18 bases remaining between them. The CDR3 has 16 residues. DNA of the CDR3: TGTGCCAGCAGTTATAGAGGTCCCGGATTTGGCAATGAGCAGTTCTTC. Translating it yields CASSYRGPGFGNEQFF.

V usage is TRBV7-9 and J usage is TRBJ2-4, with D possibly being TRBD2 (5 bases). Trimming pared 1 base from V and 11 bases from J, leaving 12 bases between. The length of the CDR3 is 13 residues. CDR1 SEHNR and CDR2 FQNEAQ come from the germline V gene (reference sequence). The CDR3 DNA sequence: TGTGCCAGCAGCTTAGAGAGGGTAGGCGTTCAGTACTTC. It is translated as CASSLERVGVQYF. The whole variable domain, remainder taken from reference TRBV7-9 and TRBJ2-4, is DTGVSQNPRHKITKRGQNVTFRCDPISEHNRLYWYRQTLGQGPEFLTYFQNEAQLEKSRLLSDRFSAERPKGSFSTLEIQRTEQGDSAMYLCASSLERVGVQYFGAGTRLSVL.

The CDR3 sequence is CASSESPKNTEAFF. The CDR3 DNA is TGTGCCAGCAGTGAATCCCCGAAGAACACTGAAGCTTTCTTT. The chain couples TRBV2 to TRBJ1-1; no definite D call. Germline-derived CDR1 and CDR2 are SNHLY and FYNNEI. CDR3 size: 14 residues. Between the trimmed V and J ends, which lost 2 bases and 1 base, there was a span of 8 bases.